This passage covers 17 T cell receptor beta chains from one sample sequenced in a study of graft-versus-host responses after intestinal transplantation. TCRdb's copy holds only in-frame clones and misses some; the assay was immunoSEQ multiplex PCR. The data show thousands of clones, more than 60% seen once. The authors processed graft tissue to release intraepithelial and lamina propria lymphocytes. The source was ileum tissue, collected about 55 days after transplant. Every receptor here comes from a human patient who received an intestinal transplant, so some T cells may come from the graft donor.

This clone was observed once. The chain couples TRBV4-1 to TRBJ1-2, with 7 bases identical to TRBD1. The CDR3 has 15 amino acids. The germline CDR1 and CDR2 sequences are MGHRA and YSYEKL. The J segment lost 5 bases and the V segment lost 0 bases, leaving 6 bases of the junction unmatched. The chain's CDR3 is CASSQEGGAGYGYTF. CDR3 in DNA: TGCGCCAGCAGCCAAGAAGGGGGCGCGGGATATGGCTACACCTTC.

The chain combines TRBV7-2 with TRBJ1-2; D is perhaps TRBD1 (6 bases). The CDR3 length is 15 residues. The V gene's germline CDR1 is SGHTA and CDR2 FQGNSA. The V and J ends lost 5 bases and 2 bases respectively, with 15 bases between them. The CDR3 nucleotides are TGTGCCAGCAGCCAGGACAGTTATGACAACTATGGCTACACCTTC. Protein product: CASSQDSYDNYGYTF.

This chain links TRBV28 with TRBJ2-7, with 9 positions matching TRBD1. Germline CDR1 and CDR2: MDHEN and SYDVKM. Trimming cost V 5 bases and J 5 bases; bases outside gene matches: 10. The CDR3 has 15 amino acids. The CDR3 nucleotides read TGTGCCAGCAGTGCCGGGGACAGGGAAAGAGACGAGCAGTACGTC. This codes for CASSAGDRERDEQYV.

Regarding this clone: One end of the junction fails to match germline, which may point to a read error. This chain links TRBV7-7 with TRBJ2-2, with a tentative D call TRBD2 (5 bases). The CDR3 covers 14 residues. CDR1 SSHAT and CDR2 FNYEAQ come from the germline V gene (reference sequence). In nucleotides, the CDR3 is TGTGCTAGCAGCTTAACGGGGTACACCGGGGAGCTGTTTTTT. Encoded protein: CASSLTGYTGELFF.

V is TRBV5-1 and J is TRBJ1-1; D is unclear. Trimming pared 4 bases from V and 5 bases from J, leaving 12 bases between. From germline, CDR1 is SGHRS and CDR2 YFSETQ. This CDR3 is built from 13 residues. The CDR3 loop is CASSGGGRTEAFF. CDR3 sequence (DNA): TGCGCCAGCAGCGGCGGAGGGAGGACTGAAGCTTTCTTT. Using reference TRBV5-1 and TRBJ1-1 for the parts outside the CDR3, the full variable domain is KAGVTQTPRYLIKTRGQQVTLSCSPISGHRSVSWYQQTPGQGLQFLFEYFSETQRNKGNFPGRFSGRQFSNSRSEMNVSTLELGDSALYLCASSGGGRTEAFFGQGTRLTVV.

This chain links TRBV2 with TRBJ2-1; D might be TRBD2 (5 bases). V lost 2 bases to trimming and J lost 6 bases, with 11 bases between them. This CDR3 has 14 amino acids. In germline, CDR1 is SNHLY, CDR2 FYNNEI. CDR3 protein: CASSERLTGNEQFF. CDR3 DNA sequence: TGTGCCAGCAGTGAAAGACTAACCGGCAATGAGCAGTTCTTC.

The J gene is TRBJ1-2, the V gene TRBV7-9; the match to TRBD1 covers 9 bases. CDR3 length: 15 residues. Per germline, CDR1 SEHNR and CDR2 FQNEAQ (reference sequence). V shed 3 bases and J 4 bases; nucleotides not matched to a gene: 6. The DNA for the CDR3 is TGTGCCAGCAGCTTGGACAGGGGACTTTCCTATGGCTACACCTTC. Its translation: CASSLDRGLSYGYTF.

The chain recombines TRBV29-1 with TRBJ1-1; maybe TRBD1 (5 bases). V was clipped by 2 bases and J by 12 bases, with 13 bases between them. The length of the CDR3 is 11 residues. Germline V gene data show CDR1 as SQVTM and CDR2 as ANQGSEA. The CDR3 here is CSVEPWGVPFF. CDR3 DNA sequence: TGCAGCGTTGAACCTTGGGGGGTTCCTTTCTTT.

This clone was counted between two and nine times. The chain employs TRBV19 and TRBJ2-2; 7 bases agree with TRBD2. Per the germline V gene, CDR1 is LNHDA and CDR2 is SQIVND (reference sequence). This CDR3 has 17 amino acids. The J segment lost 2 bases and the V segment lost 9 bases, leaving 15 bases of the junction unmatched. CDR3 bases: TGTGCCAGCACCCCCCGGGCCAGGGACTATAACACCGGGGAGCTGTTTTTT. Amino acid sequence: CASTPRARDYNTGELFF.

This clone appeared a few times. The chain uses TRBV10-3 and TRBJ2-5; 7 nucleotides match TRBD2. The CDR3 contains 13 residues. CDR1 and CDR2 from the germline V gene are ENHRY and SYGVKD. The V and J ends lost 5 bases and 5 bases, in that order; junction bases with no gene match: 5. The CDR3 protein is CAISLGLEETQYF. CDR3 nucleotide sequence: TGTGCCATCAGTCTAGGACTAGAGGAGACCCAGTACTTC.

The V and J genes are TRBV7-8 and TRBJ1-1, with 8 bases identical to TRBD1. This CDR3 is 14 amino acids long. V lost 2 bases to trimming and J lost 11 bases; unmatched junction nucleotides: 10. The germline V gene has CDR1 SGHVS and CDR2 FQNEAQ. The CDR3 DNA reads TGTGCCAGCAGCTTACAGGGGGCAAGCGTGACTGCTTTCTTT. It yields the protein CASSLQGASVTAFF.

The chain links TRBV4-1 to TRBJ2-1, with D maybe TRBD1 (7 bases). This CDR3 spans 16 amino acids. CDR1 MGHRA and CDR2 YSYEKL come from the germline V gene. Trimming removed 4 bases at V and 6 bases at J, with 19 bases between. As DNA, the CDR3 is TGCGCCAGCAGCCGAACCCCCGGGACAGCGGGCAATGAGCAGTTCTTC. It translates to CASSRTPGTAGNEQFF.

DNA of the CDR3: TGTGCCGTCTCCCTAGGAAACACCATATATTTT. Its protein is CAVSLGNTIYF. The V gene is TRBV27, the J gene TRBJ1-3; D is ambiguous. The CDR3 spans 11 residues. V lost 11 bases and J lost 4, with 9 bases in between. Germline V CDR1 and CDR2: MNHEY, SMNVEV (reference sequence).

The gene calls are TRBV6-1 and TRBJ1-2; D unresolved. V lost 3 bases and J lost 4, with 15 bases in between. This CDR3 is 15 amino acids long. CDR1 is MNHNS, CDR2 SASEGT, per germline. This chain's CDR3 is CASSDQAGSSYGYTF. CDR3 coding DNA: TGTGCCAGCAGTGACCAAGCCGGGTCCTCCTATGGCTACACCTTC.

This clone was detected only a few times. The same CDR3 also results from other DNA sequences found in this sample. The chain links TRBV18 to TRBJ2-2, with 7 nucleotides matching TRBD1. Germline lookup yields CDR1 KGHSH and CDR2 LQKENI. V dropped 6 bases and J dropped 2; count of bases not matched to a gene: 6. The length of the CDR3 is 15 residues. The CDR3 DNA follows: TGTGCCAGCTCTCCCCGGGACAGAAACACCGGGGAGCTGTTTTTT. Its protein is CASSPRDRNTGELFF.

J is TRBJ2-3 and V is TRBV27, with 10 nucleotides matching TRBD2. Germline assignment: CDR1 MNHEY and CDR2 SMNVEV (reference sequence). The CDR3 sequence is 13 residues long. After removal of 7 bases from V and 4 bases from J, the junction contained 2 bases not matched to a gene. The CDR3 nucleotides are TGTGCCAGCAAGCGGGGGGGCCCAGATACGCAGTATTTT. Protein product: CASKRGGPDTQYF.

The chain's CDR3 is CATSRERGGVDNEQFF. The CDR3 nucleotides are TGTGCCACCAGCAGAGAACGCGGGGGCGTCGACAATGAGCAGTTCTTC. The chain employs TRBV15 and TRBJ2-1; maybe TRBD2 (7 bases). Germline-derived CDR1 and CDR2 are LNHNV and YYDKDF (reference sequence). The CDR3 runs to 16 residues. V shed 0 bases and J shed 5 bases, with 14 bases lying between them. The full variable domain, rest sourced from reference TRBV15 and TRBJ2-1, is DAMVIQNPRYQVTQFGKPVTLSCSQTLNHNVMYWYQQKSSQAPKLLFHYYDKDFNNEADTPDNFQSRRPNTSFCFLDIRSPGLGDTAMYLCATSRERGGVDNEQFFGPGTRLTVL.